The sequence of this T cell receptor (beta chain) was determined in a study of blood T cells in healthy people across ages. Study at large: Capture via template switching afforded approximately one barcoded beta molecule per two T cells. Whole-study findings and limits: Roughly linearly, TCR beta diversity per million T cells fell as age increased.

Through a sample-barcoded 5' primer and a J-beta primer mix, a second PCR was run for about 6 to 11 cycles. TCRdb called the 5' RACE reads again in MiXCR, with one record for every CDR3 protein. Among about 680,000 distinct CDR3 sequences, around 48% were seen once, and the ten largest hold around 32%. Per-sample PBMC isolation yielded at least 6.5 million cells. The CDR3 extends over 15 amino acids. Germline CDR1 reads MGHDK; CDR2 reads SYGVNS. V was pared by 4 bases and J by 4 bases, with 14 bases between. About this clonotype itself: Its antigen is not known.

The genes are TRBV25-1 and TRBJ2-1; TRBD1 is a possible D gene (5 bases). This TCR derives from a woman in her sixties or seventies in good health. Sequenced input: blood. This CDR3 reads CASSAPTGLYNEQFF. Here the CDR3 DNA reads TGTGCCAGCAGTGCTCCCACAGGCTTGTACAATGAGCAGTTCTTC.